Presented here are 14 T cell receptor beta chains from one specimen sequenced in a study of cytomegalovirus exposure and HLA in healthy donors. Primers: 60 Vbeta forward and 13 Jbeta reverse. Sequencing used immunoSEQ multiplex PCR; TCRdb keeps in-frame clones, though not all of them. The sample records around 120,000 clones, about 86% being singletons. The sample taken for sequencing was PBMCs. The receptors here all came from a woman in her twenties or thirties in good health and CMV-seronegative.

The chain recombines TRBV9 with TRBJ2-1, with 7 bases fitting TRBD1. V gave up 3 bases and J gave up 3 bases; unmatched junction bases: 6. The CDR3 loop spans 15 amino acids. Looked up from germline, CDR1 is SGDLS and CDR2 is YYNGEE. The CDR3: CASSAGTASYNEQFF. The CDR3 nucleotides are TGTGCCAGCAGCGCCGGGACAGCGAGCTACAATGAGCAGTTCTTC.

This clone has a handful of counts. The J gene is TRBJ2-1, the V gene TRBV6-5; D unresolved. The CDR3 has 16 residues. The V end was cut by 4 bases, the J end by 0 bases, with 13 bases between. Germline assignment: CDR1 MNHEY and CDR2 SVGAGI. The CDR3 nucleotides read TGTGCCAGCAGTTCCCGGTTTGCACCCTCCTACAATGAGCAGTTCTTC. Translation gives CASSSRFAPSYNEQFF.

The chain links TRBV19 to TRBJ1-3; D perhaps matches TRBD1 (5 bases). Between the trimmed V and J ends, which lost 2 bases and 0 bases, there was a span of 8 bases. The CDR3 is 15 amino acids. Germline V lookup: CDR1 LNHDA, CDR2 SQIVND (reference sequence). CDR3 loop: CASSIRGSSGNTIYF. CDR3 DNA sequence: TGTGCCAGTAGTATAAGGGGAAGCTCTGGAAACACCATATATTTT.

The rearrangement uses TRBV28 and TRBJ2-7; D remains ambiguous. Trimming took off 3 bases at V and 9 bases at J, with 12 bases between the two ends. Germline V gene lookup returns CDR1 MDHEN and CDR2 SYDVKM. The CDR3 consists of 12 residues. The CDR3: CASSFGSFVQYF. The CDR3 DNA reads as TGTGCCAGCAGTTTCGGTAGTTTCGTGCAGTACTTC.

CDR3 sequence reads: CANPEGQPQHF. The CDR3 coding sequence is TGTGCCAACCCGGAGGGTCAGCCCCAGCATTTT. This chain connects TRBV27 to TRBJ1-5; no clear D. V lost 10 bases, J lost 6 bases, and 10 bases lay in between. The CDR3 covers 11 residues. Germline values: CDR1 MNHEY, CDR2 SMNVEV (reference sequence).

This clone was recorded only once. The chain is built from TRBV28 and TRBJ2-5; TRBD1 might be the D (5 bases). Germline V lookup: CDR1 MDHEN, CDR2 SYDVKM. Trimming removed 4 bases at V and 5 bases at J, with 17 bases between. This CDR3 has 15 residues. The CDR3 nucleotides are TGTGCCAGCAGTTCAACGTTAGGGCAGGGCGAGACCCAGTACTTC. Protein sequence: CASSSTLGQGETQYF.

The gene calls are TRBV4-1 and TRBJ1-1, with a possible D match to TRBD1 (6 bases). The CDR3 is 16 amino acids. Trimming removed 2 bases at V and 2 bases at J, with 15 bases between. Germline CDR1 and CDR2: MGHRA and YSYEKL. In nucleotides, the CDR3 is TGCGCCAGCAGCCAAAGGACAGACCAGGCCAACACTGAAGCTTTCTTT. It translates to CASSQRTDQANTEAFF.

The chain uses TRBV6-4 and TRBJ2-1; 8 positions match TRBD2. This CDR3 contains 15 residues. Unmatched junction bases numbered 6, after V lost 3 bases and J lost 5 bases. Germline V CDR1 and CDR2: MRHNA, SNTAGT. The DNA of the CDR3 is TGTGCCAGCAGTGAACGGCTAGCGGGCGACAATGAGCAGTTCTTC. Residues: CASSERLAGDNEQFF.

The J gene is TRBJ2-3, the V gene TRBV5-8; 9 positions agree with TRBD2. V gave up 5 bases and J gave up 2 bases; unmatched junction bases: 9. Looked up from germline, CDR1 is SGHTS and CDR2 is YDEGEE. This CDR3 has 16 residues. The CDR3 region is CASSLGTSSDTDTQYF. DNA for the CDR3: TGTGCCAGCAGTTTAGGGACTAGCAGCGACACAGATACGCAGTATTTT. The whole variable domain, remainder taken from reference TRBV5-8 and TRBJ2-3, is EAGVTQSPTHLIKTRGQQATLRCSPISGHTSVYWYQQALGLGLQFLLWYDEGEERNRGNFPPRFSGRQFPNYSSELNVNALELEDSALYLCASSLGTSSDTDTQYFGPGTRLTVL.

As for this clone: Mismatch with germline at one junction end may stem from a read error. The DNA for the CDR3 is TGTGCCTGTAGTTTCCTTGGGACAGACCAAGAGACCCAGTACTTC. Its protein is CACSFLGTDQETQYF. This rearrangement joins TRBV19 to TRBJ2-5; 7 bases align to TRBD1. Germline V gives CDR1 LNHDA, CDR2 SQIVND (reference sequence). This CDR3 has 15 amino acids.

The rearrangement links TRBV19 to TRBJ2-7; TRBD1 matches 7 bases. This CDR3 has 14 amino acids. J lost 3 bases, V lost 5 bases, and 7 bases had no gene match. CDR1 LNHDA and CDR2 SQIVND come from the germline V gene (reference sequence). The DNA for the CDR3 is TGTGCCAGTAGTGCCGGGACAGCGGTCTACGAGCAGTACTTC. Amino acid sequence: CASSAGTAVYEQYF.

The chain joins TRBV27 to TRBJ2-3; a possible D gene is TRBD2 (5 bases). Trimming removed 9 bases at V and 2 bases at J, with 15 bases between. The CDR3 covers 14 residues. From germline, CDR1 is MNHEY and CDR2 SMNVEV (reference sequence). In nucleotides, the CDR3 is TGTGCCAGTCGGGGAGTAGGAATCACAGATACGCAGTATTTT. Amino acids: CASRGVGITDTQYF.

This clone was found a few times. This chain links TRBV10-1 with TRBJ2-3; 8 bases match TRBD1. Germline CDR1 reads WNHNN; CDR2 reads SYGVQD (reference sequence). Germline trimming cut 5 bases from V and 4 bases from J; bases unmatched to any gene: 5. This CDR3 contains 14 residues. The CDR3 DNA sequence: TGCGCCAGCAGTCAGGACAGGGCCCCAGATACGCAGTATTTT. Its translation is CASSQDRAPDTQYF.

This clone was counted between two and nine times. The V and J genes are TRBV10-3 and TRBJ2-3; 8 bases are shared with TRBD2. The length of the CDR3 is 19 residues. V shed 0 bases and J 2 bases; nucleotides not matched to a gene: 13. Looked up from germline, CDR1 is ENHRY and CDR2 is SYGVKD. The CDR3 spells CAISESEDASGSFTDTQYF. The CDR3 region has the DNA TGTGCCATCAGTGAGTCTGAGGACGCTAGCGGGTCCTTCACAGATACGCAGTATTTT.